The 14 T cell receptor beta chains below come from one sample, sequenced in a study of cytomegalovirus exposure and HLA in healthy donors. Only in-frame clones appear in the TCRdb table, and some are missing; sequencing was by immunoSEQ multiplex PCR. Of about 340,000 clones in the sample, 80% to 90% are singletons; the top ten hold over 0.8%. The sample consisted of PBMCs. The origin of the receptors is a woman younger than 30 in good health and CMV-seronegative.

The chain joins TRBV18 to TRBJ2-7, with TRBD1 as a possible D gene (6 bases). Germline V gene data show CDR1 as KGHSH and CDR2 as LQKENI. The CDR3 consists of 16 residues. Trimming cost V 3 bases and J 5 bases, with 20 bases left between them. CDR3 region: CASSPPGGRDTHEQYF. CDR3 DNA: TGTGCCAGCTCACCCCCTGGGGGACGGGACACACACGAGCAGTACTTC.

This clone was seen only once. This chain joins TRBV10-3 and TRBJ1-5; D is perhaps TRBD1 (5 bases). Trimming pared 7 bases from V and 7 bases from J, leaving 20 bases between. Germline values: CDR1 ENHRY, CDR2 SYGVKD. The CDR3 runs to 15 residues. The DNA of the CDR3 is TGTGCCATCATTCACGGACACCTAAAGGGACAGCCCCAGCATTTT. This translates into CAIIHGHLKGQPQHF.

This clone was observed a single time. The chain carries TRBV7-6 and TRBJ2-3, with D perhaps matching TRBD2 (6 bases). V was clipped by 1 base and J by 6 bases, with 8 bases between them. Germline CDR1 and CDR2: SGHVS and FNYEAQ. This CDR3 has 13 amino acids. CDR3 sequence: CASSLGLADTQYF. The CDR3 DNA follows: TGTGCCAGCAGCTTAGGGCTAGCGGATACGCAGTATTTT.

The V call is TRBV11-3, the J call TRBJ2-1; D is ambiguous. Germline values: CDR1 SGHNT, CDR2 YENEEA. Trimming took off 0 bases at V and 0 bases at J, with 6 bases between the two ends. This CDR3 is built from 15 residues. The chain's CDR3 is CASSLDSSSYNEQFF. The CDR3 coding sequence is TGTGCCAGCAGCTTAGATAGTAGCTCCTACAATGAGCAGTTCTTC.

This clone has just one count. This chain joins TRBV7-9 and TRBJ2-7; a possible D gene is TRBD2 (5 bases). V was cut by 5 bases and J by 3 bases, with 8 bases left in between. CDR1 SEHNR and CDR2 FQNEAQ come from the germline V gene (reference sequence). The CDR3 covers 12 residues. CDR3 in DNA: TGTGCCAGCAGCCGGGAAAGCTACGAGCAGTACTTC. Protein sequence: CASSRESYEQYF.

The chain carries TRBV7-3 and TRBJ2-7; 8 nucleotides agree with TRBD2. CDR3 size: 15 residues. The V and J ends lost 5 bases and 0 bases, in that order; junction bases with no gene match: 6. Germline CDR1 is SGHTA and CDR2 is FQGTGA. The CDR3: CASSAAGTSSYEQYF. The CDR3 bases are TGTGCCAGCAGCGCCGCTGGGACTAGCTCCTACGAGCAGTACTTC.

The genes are TRBV4-1 and TRBJ1-2; no firm D call. V dropped 0 bases and J dropped 8 bases, with 7 bases sitting between them. Germline V gives CDR1 MGHRA, CDR2 YSYEKL. The CDR3 contains 12 residues. CDR3 sequence (DNA): TGCGCCAGCAGCCAAGACCTCTTCGGCTACACCTTC. Its protein product is CASSQDLFGYTF.

The chain carries TRBV9 and TRBJ2-7; D remains ambiguous. Trimming shortened V by 0 bases and J by 0 bases, and 10 bases separated the two germline ends. Germline-derived CDR1 and CDR2 are SGDLS and YYNGEE. The CDR3 sequence is 15 residues long. The CDR3 here is CASSVDLHSSYEQYF. The CDR3 DNA follows: TGTGCCAGCAGCGTAGATCTACACAGCTCCTACGAGCAGTACTTC.

The chain is built from TRBV5-1 and TRBJ2-7, with D perhaps TRBD1 (6 bases). Germline V gene lookup returns CDR1 SGHRS and CDR2 YFSETQ. Trimming left V 4 bases short and J 2 bases short, with 13 bases between. This CDR3 comprises 14 residues. CDR3 region: CASSPQGDTYEQYF. Written as DNA, the CDR3 is TGCGCCAGCAGCCCACAGGGCGACACCTACGAGCAGTACTTC.

The chain has TRBV7-2 and TRBJ2-7; 9 nucleotides agree with TRBD2. The CDR3 extends over 16 amino acids. Germline values: CDR1 SGHTA, CDR2 FQGNSA. V trimming: 5 bases; J trimming: 4 bases; junction bases outside the gene matches: 12. CDR3 sequence: CASSPRGSGSGYEQYF. The CDR3, as DNA: TGTGCCAGCAGCCCCAGGGGTAGCGGGAGTGGGTACGAGCAGTACTTC.

V is TRBV9 and J is TRBJ2-3, with TRBD1 matching over 8 bases. Germline CDR1 is SGDLS and CDR2 is YYNGEE. This CDR3 spans 16 amino acids. Unmatched junction bases numbered 10, after V lost 7 bases and J lost 0 bases. CDR3 protein: CASGHNRQGSTDTQYF. The CDR3, as DNA: TGTGCCAGCGGACACAACCGACAGGGGAGCACAGATACGCAGTATTTT.

J is TRBJ2-1 and V is TRBV5-4, with a tentative D call TRBD2 (5 bases). V lost 4 bases to trimming and J lost 5 bases, with 13 bases between them. The CDR3 contains 14 residues. The V gene's germline CDR1 is SGHNT and CDR2 YYREEE (reference sequence). CDR3 amino acids: CASSPRGPDNEQFF. CDR3 sequence (DNA): TGTGCCAGCAGCCCCCGAGGGCCCGACAATGAGCAGTTCTTC.

This chain joins TRBV7-6 and TRBJ2-5, with D tentatively TRBD2 (5 bases). V dropped 5 bases and J dropped 7 bases, with 17 bases sitting between them. This CDR3 is built from 14 residues. Germline CDR1 reads SGHVS; CDR2 reads FNYEAQ. The CDR3 nucleotides are TGTGCCAGCAGCCAAACAAGGTCTGGAGGGACCCAGTACTTC. Its translation is CASSQTRSGGTQYF.

This chain connects TRBV20-1 to TRBJ2-7, with D hard to call. CDR1 is DFQATT and CDR2 is SNEGSKA in the germline V gene (reference sequence). The V end lost 3 bases, the J end lost 6 bases, and 9 bases lay between the germline ends. The CDR3 contains 11 residues. This chain's CDR3 is CSASQLGEQYF. For the CDR3, the DNA is TGCAGTGCTAGCCAACTCGGCGAGCAGTACTTC.